This entry describes one TCR beta chain. This CDR3 has 18 amino acids. The germline V and J ends were trimmed by 5 bases and 7 bases, with 29 bases remaining between them. Looked up from germline, CDR1 is SEHNR and CDR2 is FQNEAQ (reference sequence). The sample comes from a study of T cell responses to AZD1222 COVID-19 vaccine. Generated by immunoSEQ multiplex PCR, the TCRdb table keeps only in-frame clones and is missing some. The data hold 99,000 or so clones, with around nine tenths observed a single time. The rearrangement uses TRBV7-9 and TRBJ1-2; weak D call: TRBD1 (6 bases). The TCR was taken from an adult in good health. The sequencing here drew on peripheral blood, taken on day 0 of AZD1222 vaccination. The CDR3 loop is CASSPWGLTGKDLRGYTF. In DNA, the CDR3 is TGTGCCAGCAGCCCGTGGGGACTGACAGGTAAAGATCTCCGTGGCTACACCTTC.